The TCR beta chain under discussion was sequenced for a study of beta chain features in type 1 diabetes listed by TCRdb under 2018. Background on the whole study: Mean age, gender distribution, total cell number and subset yield did not differ between patients and healthy donors. In the study, recently diagnosed type 1 diabetes patients and matched healthy donors were compared on the TCRB repertoires of their sorted circulating CD4+ T cell subsets. A total of approximately 100,000,000 sorted cells were examined across all samples, and the number of cells per subset was strongly correlated with RNA yield. Whereas all 30 or so donors provided naive and central memory subsets, regulatory and stem cell-like memory subsets were isolated from just 8 patients and roughly 8 healthy donors. On the study overall, not on this receptor specifically: Shorter templates might have been favored by PCR, but patient and control samples were amplified and corrected together, so both groups would have been affected equally by any skew. At VDJ recombination sites, type 1 diabetes patients had fewer insertions and more deleted nucleotides, which implies abnormalities in thymic rearrangement. Type 1 diabetes patients showed a moderate but significant shortening of TCRB CDR3 length in all four CD4+ subsets. Naive, central memory and regulatory TCRB repertoires appeared more similar among patients than among healthy donors. Because cDNA rather than genomic DNA was sequenced, highly expressing activated cells could have been over-represented, although no difference in activation and CD3 levels was found between groups. Because small numbers of individuals were included in the HLA sub-analyses, any influence of HLA type on TCRB rearrangement was left unresolved.

With respect to this clone: Its antigen is not yet known. No much larger clone exists at a distance of one base, and base qualities are not known.

The High Capacity cDNA Reverse Transcription Kit was used to reverse transcribe all of the isolated RNA, meaning that expressed TCRB transcripts were what got sequenced. Deep immunoSEQ sequencing was applied to naive, central memory and regulatory T cell samples, giving an average of around 3.4 million total reads per sample. Sorted cells were lysed in RLT buffer, and RNA was extracted using DNase-treated RNeasy Micro or Mini kits according to cell number. Each cell subset was processed on its own to prevent cross-contamination, while patient and healthy donor samples were processed together. TCRB sequences were amplified from cDNA with the immunoSEQ multiplex PCR, producing 87-bp fragments spanning the CDR3 region. Sequencing of the amplicons was performed on the Illumina HiSeq platform. Regarding the original processing steps: Synthetic template baselines were used to correct PCR bias computationally, reads within Hamming distance 2 were collapsed, and singletons that could not be merged were discarded. By aligning reads against IMGT, V, D and J genes, CDR3 length, and insertions or deletions at six rearrangement sites were assigned. Within each subset, clonotype counts were normalized to sorted cell number, after which true diversity and Gini coefficients were computed with the tcR R package. Repertoire sharing was quantified using the overlap coefficient calculated on TCRB nucleotide sequences. TCRdb carries this immuneACCESS record with in-frame sequences only. Its versions omit some clonotypes, under half of them owing to an unresolved V gene in the studies checked, with the rest unexplained. That table gives V, J and clone size, and the DNA gave D and trimming. Across this sample there are around 340,000 clones, with roughly a tenth seen only once. The ten biggest clones cover about 1% of the sample.

V is clipped by 4 bases and J by 2 bases, and the sequence between their germline boundaries is 24 bases long. Spanning cysteine to phenylalanine, the CDR3 consists of 18 amino acids. Just the 54-base CDR3 DNA is kept, in frame starting at base 1. From the germline V gene, CDR1 is SGHVS and CDR2 is FQNEAQ. Each donor gave one peripheral blood draw, roughly 0.11 L on average, collected into heparinised tubes. Naive, central memory, regulatory and stem cell-like memory CD4+ T cells were sorted on a BD FACSAria II using a panel including CD45RO, CCR7, CD25, CD127, CD95 and CD27. Purity was above 98% for every sorted population. PBMCs were isolated immediately by Lymphoprep density gradient centrifugation and stained directly without culture. So that batch effects would be minimized, each experiment stained and sorted samples in pairs, pairing one healthy donor with one patient.

Sequences were obtained from central memory CD4+ T cells from blood. The sequence is built from TRBV7-8 and TRBJ2-7; TRBD1 could be the D gene, as 6 bases match. This clonotype was obtained from a man aged 30-40 years with type 1 diabetes. DNA sequence: TGTGCCAGCAGCTCGGAGACTCACAGGGTTTTGGGAACCTACGAGCAGTACTTC. This yields the protein CASSSETHRVLGTYEQYF.